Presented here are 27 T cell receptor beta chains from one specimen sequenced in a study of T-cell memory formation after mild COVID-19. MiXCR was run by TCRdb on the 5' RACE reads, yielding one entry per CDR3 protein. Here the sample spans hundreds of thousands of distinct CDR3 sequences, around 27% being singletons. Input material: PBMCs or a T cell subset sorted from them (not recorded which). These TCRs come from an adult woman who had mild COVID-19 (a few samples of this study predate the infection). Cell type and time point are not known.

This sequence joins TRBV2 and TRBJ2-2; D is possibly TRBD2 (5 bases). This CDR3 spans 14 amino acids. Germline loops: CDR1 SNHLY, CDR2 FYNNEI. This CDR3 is CATIRGANTGELFF. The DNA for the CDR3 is TGTGCAACGATCCGGGGAGCGAACACCGGGGAGCTGTTTTTT.

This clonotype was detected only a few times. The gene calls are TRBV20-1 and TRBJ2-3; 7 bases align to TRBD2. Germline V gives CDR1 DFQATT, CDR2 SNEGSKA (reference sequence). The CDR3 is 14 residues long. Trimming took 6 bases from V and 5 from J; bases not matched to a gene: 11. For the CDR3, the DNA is TGCAGTGCCAGGCCCTACTGGGGGGGAGATACGCAGTATTTT. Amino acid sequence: CSARPYWGGDTQYF.

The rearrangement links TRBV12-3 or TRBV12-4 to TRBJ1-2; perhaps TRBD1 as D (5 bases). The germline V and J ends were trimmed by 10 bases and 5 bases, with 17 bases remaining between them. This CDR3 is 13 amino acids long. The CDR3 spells CATHWGAEYGYTF. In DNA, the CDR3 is TGTGCCACCCACTGGGGCGCGGAGTATGGCTACACCTTC.

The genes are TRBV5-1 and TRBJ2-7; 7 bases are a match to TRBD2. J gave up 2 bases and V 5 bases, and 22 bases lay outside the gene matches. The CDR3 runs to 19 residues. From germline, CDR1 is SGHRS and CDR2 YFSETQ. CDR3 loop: CASRKTAGGRGILAYEQYF. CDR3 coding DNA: TGCGCCAGCAGGAAAACCGCGGGCGGGAGAGGAATTCTCGCCTACGAGCAGTACTTC.

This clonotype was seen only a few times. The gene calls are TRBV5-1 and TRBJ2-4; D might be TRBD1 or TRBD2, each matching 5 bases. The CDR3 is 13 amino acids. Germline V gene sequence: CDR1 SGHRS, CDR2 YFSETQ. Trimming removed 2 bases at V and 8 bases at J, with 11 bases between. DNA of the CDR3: TGCGCCAGCAGCTTTGGGGGAATTGACATTCAGTACTTC. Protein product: CASSFGGIDIQYF.

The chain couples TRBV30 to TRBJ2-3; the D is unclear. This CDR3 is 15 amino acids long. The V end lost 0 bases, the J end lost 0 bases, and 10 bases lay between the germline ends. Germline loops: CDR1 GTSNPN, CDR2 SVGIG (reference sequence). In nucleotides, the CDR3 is TGTGCCTGGAGTGTAGGTAGTCCCAGCACAGATACGCAGTATTTT. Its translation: CAWSVGSPSTDTQYF.

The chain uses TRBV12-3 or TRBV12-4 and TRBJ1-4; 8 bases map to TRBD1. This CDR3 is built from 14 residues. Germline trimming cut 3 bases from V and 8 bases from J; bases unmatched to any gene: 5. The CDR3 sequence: CASSLRTGSEKLFF. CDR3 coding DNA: TGTGCCAGCAGTTTGCGGACAGGGTCCGAAAAACTGTTTTTT.

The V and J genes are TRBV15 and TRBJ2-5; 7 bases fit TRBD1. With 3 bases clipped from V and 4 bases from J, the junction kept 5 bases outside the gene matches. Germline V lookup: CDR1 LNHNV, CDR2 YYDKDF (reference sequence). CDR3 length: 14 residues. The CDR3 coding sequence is TGTGCCACCAGCAGGGACAGGTTTGGAGAGACCCAGTACTTC. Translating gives CATSRDRFGETQYF.

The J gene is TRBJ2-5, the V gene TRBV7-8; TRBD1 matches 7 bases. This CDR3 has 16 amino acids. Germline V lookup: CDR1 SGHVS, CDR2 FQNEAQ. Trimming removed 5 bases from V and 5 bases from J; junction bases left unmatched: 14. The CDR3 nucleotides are TGTGCCAGCAGCGCCCAGGGGGTAATATCCGGGGAGACCCAGTACTTC. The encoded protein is CASSAQGVISGETQYF.

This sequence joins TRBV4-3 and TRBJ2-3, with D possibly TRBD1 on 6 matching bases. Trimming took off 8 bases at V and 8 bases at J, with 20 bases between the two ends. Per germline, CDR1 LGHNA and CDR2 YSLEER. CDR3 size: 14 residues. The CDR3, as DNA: TGCGCCAGCCGACCGGGCAGGGGCGCAGGTACGCAGTATTTT. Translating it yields CASRPGRGAGTQYF.

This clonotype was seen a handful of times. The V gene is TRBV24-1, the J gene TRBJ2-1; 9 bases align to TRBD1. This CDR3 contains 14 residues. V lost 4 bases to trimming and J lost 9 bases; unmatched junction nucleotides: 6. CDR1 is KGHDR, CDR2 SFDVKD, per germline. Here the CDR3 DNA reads TGTGCCACCAGTGACTCGACAGGGGGAGGTGAGCAGTTCTTC. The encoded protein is CATSDSTGGGEQFF.

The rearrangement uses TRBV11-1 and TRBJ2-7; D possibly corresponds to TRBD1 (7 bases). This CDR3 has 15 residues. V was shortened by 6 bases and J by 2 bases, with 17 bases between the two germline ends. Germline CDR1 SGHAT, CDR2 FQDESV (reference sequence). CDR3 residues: CASRPGTASAYEQYF. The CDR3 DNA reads TGTGCCAGCAGACCCGGGACAGCTAGCGCCTACGAGCAGTACTTC. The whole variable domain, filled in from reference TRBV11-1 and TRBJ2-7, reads EAEVAQSPRYKITEKSQAVAFWCDPISGHATLYWYRQILGQGPELLVQFQDESVVDDSQLPKDRFSAERLKGVDSTLKIQPAELGDSAMYLCASRPGTASAYEQYFGPGTRLTVT.

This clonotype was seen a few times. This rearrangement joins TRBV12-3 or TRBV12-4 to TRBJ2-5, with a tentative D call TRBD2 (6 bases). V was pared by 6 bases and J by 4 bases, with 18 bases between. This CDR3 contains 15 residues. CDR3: CASSPPGGSGETQYF. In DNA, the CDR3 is TGTGCCAGCAGCCCCCCAGGAGGGAGCGGAGAGACCCAGTACTTC.

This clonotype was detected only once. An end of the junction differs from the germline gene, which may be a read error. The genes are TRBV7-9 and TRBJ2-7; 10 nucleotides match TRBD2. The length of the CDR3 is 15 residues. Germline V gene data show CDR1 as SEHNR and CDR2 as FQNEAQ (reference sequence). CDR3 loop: CASSRGGLAAYGQYF. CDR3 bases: TGTGCCAGCAGCCGAGGAGGACTAGCGGCCTACGGGCAGTACTTC. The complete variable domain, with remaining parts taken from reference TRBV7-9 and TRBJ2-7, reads DTGVSQNPRHKITKRGQNVTFRCDPISEHNRLYWYRQTLGQGPEFLTYFQNEAQLEKSRLLSDRFSAERPKGSFSTLEIQRTEQGDSAMYLCASSRGGLAAYGQYFGPGTRLTVT.

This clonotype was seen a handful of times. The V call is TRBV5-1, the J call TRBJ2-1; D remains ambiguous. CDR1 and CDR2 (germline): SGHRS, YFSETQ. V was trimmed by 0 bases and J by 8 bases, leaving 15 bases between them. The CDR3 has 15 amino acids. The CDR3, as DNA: TGCGCCAGCAGCTTGGAAGTAAACGGGTTCGATGAGCAGTTCTTC. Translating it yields CASSLEVNGFDEQFF.

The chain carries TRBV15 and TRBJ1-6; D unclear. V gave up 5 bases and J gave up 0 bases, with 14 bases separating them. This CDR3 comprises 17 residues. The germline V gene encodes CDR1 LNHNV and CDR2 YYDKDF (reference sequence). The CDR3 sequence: CATSVRRHVSYNSPLHF. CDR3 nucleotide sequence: TGTGCCACCAGCGTTCGCCGACACGTCTCCTATAATTCACCCCTCCACTTT.

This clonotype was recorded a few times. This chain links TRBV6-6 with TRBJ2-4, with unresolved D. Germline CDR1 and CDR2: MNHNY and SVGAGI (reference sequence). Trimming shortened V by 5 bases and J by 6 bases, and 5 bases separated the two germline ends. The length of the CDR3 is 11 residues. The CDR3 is CASSPANIQYF. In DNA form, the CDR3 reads TGTGCCAGCAGTCCCGCAAACATTCAGTACTTC.

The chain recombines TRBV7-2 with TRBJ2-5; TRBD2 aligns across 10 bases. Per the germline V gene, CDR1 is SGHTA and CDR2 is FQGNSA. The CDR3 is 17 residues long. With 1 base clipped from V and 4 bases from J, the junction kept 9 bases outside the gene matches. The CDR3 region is CASSLEKLAGVGETQYF. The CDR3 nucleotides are TGTGCCAGCAGCTTAGAAAAGCTAGCGGGAGTTGGAGAGACCCAGTACTTC.

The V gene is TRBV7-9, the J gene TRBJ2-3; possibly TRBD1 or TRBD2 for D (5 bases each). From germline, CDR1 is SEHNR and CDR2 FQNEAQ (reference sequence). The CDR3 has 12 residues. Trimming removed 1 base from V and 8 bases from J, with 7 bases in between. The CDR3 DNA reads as TGTGCCAGCAGCTTAGGGGACGCTACGCAGTATTTT. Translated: CASSLGDATQYF. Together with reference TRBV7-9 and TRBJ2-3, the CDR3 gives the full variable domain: DTGVSQNPRHKITKRGQNVTFRCDPISEHNRLYWYRQTLGQGPEFLTYFQNEAQLEKSRLLSDRFSAERPKGSFSTLEIQRTEQGDSAMYLCASSLGDATQYFGPGTRLTVL.

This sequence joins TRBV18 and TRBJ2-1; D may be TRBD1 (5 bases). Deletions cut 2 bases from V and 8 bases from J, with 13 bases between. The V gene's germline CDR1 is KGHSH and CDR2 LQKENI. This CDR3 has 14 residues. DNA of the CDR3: TGTGCCAGCTCACCAGATAGGGGTTTAGATGAGCAGTTCTTC. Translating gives CASSPDRGLDEQFF.

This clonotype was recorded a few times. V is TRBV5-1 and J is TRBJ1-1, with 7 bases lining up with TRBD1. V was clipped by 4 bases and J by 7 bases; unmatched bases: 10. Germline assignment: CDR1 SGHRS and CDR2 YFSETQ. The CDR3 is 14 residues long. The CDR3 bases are TGCGCCAGCAGCATCTACCCGGGGACAGATGAAGCTTTCTTT. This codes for CASSIYPGTDEAFF.

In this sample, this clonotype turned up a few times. CDR3 nucleotide sequence: TGCAGCGTTGCTCATGGACAGGGAATGTACAATGAGCAGTTCTTC. Amino acids: CSVAHGQGMYNEQFF. This chain joins TRBV29-1 and TRBJ2-1, with 8 bases identical to TRBD1. The CDR3 covers 15 residues. V was pared by 4 bases and J by 4 bases, with 9 bases of the junction left unmatched. Germline values: CDR1 SQVTM, CDR2 ANQGSEA.

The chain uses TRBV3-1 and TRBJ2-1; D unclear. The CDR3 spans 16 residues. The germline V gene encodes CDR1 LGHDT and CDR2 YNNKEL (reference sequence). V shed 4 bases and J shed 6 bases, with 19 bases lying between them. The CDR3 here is CASSRIDGRVTNEQFF. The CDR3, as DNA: TGTGCCAGCAGCCGAATCGATGGCCGGGTCACCAATGAGCAGTTCTTC.

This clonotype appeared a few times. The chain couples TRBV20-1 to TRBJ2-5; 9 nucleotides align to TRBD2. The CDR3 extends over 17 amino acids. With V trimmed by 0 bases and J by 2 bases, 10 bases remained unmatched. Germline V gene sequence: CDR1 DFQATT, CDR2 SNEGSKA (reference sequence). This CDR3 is CSARDPNAGLAQETQYF. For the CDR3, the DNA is TGCAGTGCTAGAGATCCAAACGCCGGACTAGCGCAAGAGACCCAGTACTTC.

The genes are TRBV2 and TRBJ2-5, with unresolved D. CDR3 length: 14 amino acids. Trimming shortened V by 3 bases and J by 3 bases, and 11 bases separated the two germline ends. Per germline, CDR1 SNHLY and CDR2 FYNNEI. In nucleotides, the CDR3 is TGTGCCAGCAGTGATCCAAGCACAGAAGAGACCCAGTACTTC. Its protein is CASSDPSTEETQYF.

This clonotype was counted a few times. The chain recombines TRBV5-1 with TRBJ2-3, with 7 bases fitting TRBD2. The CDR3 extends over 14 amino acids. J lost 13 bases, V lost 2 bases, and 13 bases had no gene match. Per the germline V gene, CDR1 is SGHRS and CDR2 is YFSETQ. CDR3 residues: CASSFREAALVKYF. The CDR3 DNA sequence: TGCGCCAGCAGCTTTCGGGAGGCCGCCTTAGTTAAGTATTTT. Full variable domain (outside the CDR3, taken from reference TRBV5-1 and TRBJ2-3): KAGVTQTPRYLIKTRGQQVTLSCSPISGHRSVSWYQQTPGQGLQFLFEYFSETQRNKGNFPGRFSGRQFSNSRSEMNVSTLELGDSALYLCASSFREAALVKYFGPGTRLTVL.

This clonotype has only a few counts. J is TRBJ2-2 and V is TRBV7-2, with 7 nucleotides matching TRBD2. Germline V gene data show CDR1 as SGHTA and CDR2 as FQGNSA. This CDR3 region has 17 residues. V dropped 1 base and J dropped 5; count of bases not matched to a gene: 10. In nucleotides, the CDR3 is TGTGCCAGCAGCTTAGTCGGAGGGAGGGCCGGGACCGGGGAGCTGTTTTTT. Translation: CASSLVGGRAGTGELFF.